A selection of T cell receptor beta chains follows, all from one sample in a study of shared clonotypes between healthy human individuals. Assay used: immunoSEQ multiplex PCR; TCRdb lists only in-frame clones, some missing. Of hundreds of thousands of clones listed, 90% to 97% are singletons. Sequences were obtained from naive CD4+ T cells sorted from blood. These receptors came from a woman in her 30s in good health. Both conserved end residues are part of each CDR3.

j_call v_call cdr3_aa
TRBJ1-1 TRBV7-9 CASSYGAPEAFF
TRBJ2-5 TRBV18 CASSSVSGGTQETQYF
TRBJ1-5 TRBV6-6 CASSPSRQINQPQHF
TRBJ2-3 TRBV5-4 CASSQLAGGPDTQYF
TRBJ2-2 TRBV11-2 CASSLAVANGELFF
TRBJ2-7 TRBV6-1 CASSQGRLGYEQYF
TRBJ1-4 TRBV4-1 CASSLAGGYATNEKLFF
TRBJ2-5 TRBV28 CASSFSGMETQYF
TRBJ2-1 TRBV28 CASILGRGGHNEQFF
TRBJ1-2 TRBV28 CASSEGHLGNTF
TRBJ1-1 TRBV6-6 CASSYGGFTEAFF
TRBJ2-6 TRBV6-5 CASSRSGANVLTF
TRBJ2-1 TRBV19 CASGVSGGYNEQFF
TRBJ2-2 TRBV19 CASSLRDRNTGELFF
TRBJ1-1 TRBV19 CASSIHRRTNTEAFF
TRBJ1-1 TRBV4-1 CASSQSLVSDTEAFF
TRBJ2-3 TRBV30 CAWSPLAGGVRTDTQYF